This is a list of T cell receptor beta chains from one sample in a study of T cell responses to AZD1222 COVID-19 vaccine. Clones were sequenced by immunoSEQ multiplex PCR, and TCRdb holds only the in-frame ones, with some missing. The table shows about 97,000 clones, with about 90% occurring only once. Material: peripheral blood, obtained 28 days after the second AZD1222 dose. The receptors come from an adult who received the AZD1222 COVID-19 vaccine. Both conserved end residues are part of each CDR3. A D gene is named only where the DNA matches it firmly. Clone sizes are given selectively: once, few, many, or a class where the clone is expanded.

CDR3aa: CASSPTPTREKLFF; CDR3nt: TGTGCCAGCTCACCGACACCTACGCGGGAAAAACTGTTTTTT; abundance: -; d_gene: -; j_gene: TRBJ1-4; v_gene: TRBV18
CDR3aa: CSVARPSGRSIQGDEQFF; CDR3nt: TGCAGCGTTGCGAGGCCTAGCGGGAGGTCTATCCAGGGGGATGAGCAGTTCTTC; abundance: -; d_gene: TRBD2; j_gene: TRBJ2-1; v_gene: TRBV29-1
CDR3aa: CATSYEQYF; CDR3nt: TGTGCCACATCCTACGAGCAGTACTTC; abundance: -; d_gene: -; j_gene: TRBJ2-7; v_gene: TRBV19
CDR3aa: CASSQDYDAYNEQFF; CDR3nt: TGCGCCAGCAGCCAAGATTATGACGCCTACAATGAGCAGTTCTTC; abundance: -; d_gene: -; j_gene: TRBJ2-1; v_gene: TRBV4-3
CDR3aa: CASSRDREETQYF; CDR3nt: TGTGCCAGCAGCCGCGACAGGGAAGAGACCCAGTACTTC; abundance: -; d_gene: TRBD1; j_gene: TRBJ2-5; v_gene: TRBV11-2
CDR3aa: CASSLLGFGGKLFF; CDR3nt: TGTGCCAGCAGCTTACTGGGGTTTGGAGGAAAACTGTTTTTT; abundance: once; d_gene: -; j_gene: TRBJ1-4; v_gene: TRBV7-9
CDR3aa: CASSPLQGWNTEAFF; CDR3nt: TGTGCCAGCAGCCCATTACAGGGATGGAACACTGAAGCTTTCTTT; abundance: -; d_gene: -; j_gene: TRBJ1-1; v_gene: TRBV7-8
CDR3aa: CASSSLAGAGTGELFF; CDR3nt: TGTGCCAGCAGTTCCCTAGCGGGAGCGGGCACCGGGGAGCTGTTTTTT; abundance: -; d_gene: TRBD2; j_gene: TRBJ2-2; v_gene: TRBV27
CDR3aa: CASRVEVSETQYF; CDR3nt: TGTGCCAGCAGGGTTGAAGTTTCTGAGACCCAGTACTTC; abundance: -; d_gene: -; j_gene: TRBJ2-5; v_gene: TRBV2
CDR3aa: CASSPRQSSYEQYF; CDR3nt: TGTGCCAGCAGCCCTCGACAGTCTTCTTACGAGCAGTACTTC; abundance: -; d_gene: -; j_gene: TRBJ2-7; v_gene: TRBV5-4
CDR3aa: CASRHKQGVAGNTIYF; CDR3nt: TGTGCCAGCAGGCACAAACAGGGAGTAGCTGGAAACACCATATATTTT; abundance: -; d_gene: -; j_gene: TRBJ1-3; v_gene: TRBV27
CDR3aa: CASSFPRPEQFF; CDR3nt: TGTGCCAGCAGCTTTCCAAGGCCTGAGCAGTTCTTC; abundance: -; d_gene: -; j_gene: TRBJ2-1; v_gene: TRBV7-2
CDR3aa: CAISERTGDQPQHF; CDR3nt: TGTGCCATCAGTGAGAGGACGGGAGACCAGCCCCAGCATTTT; abundance: -; d_gene: -; j_gene: TRBJ1-5; v_gene: TRBV10-3
CDR3aa: CASSPDRVRNTIYF; CDR3nt: TGCGCCAGCAGCCCGGACAGGGTGCGAAACACCATATATTTT; abundance: few; d_gene: TRBD1; j_gene: TRBJ1-3; v_gene: TRBV4-1
CDR3aa: CASSQGGTEMLANYGYTF; CDR3nt: TGCGCCAGCAGCCAAGGGGGGACAGAGATGTTAGCTAACTATGGCTACACCTTC; abundance: -; d_gene: TRBD1; j_gene: TRBJ1-2; v_gene: TRBV4-1
CDR3aa: CASSSGGINTEAFF; CDR3nt: TGTGCCAGTAGTTCGGGGGGAATAAACACTGAAGCTTTCTTT; abundance: few; d_gene: -; j_gene: TRBJ1-1; v_gene: TRBV19
CDR3aa: CASSPRDRGTDTQYF; CDR3nt: TGTGCCAGCTCACCCAGGGACAGGGGCACAGATACGCAGTATTTT; abundance: -; d_gene: TRBD1; j_gene: TRBJ2-3; v_gene: TRBV18
CDR3aa: CASLGGGAGSEQYF; CDR3nt: TGCGCCAGCCTGGGGGGGGGCGCGGGAAGCGAGCAGTACTTC; abundance: once; d_gene: -; j_gene: TRBJ2-7; v_gene: TRBV10-1
CDR3aa: CASLQTRDRGPTGELFF; CDR3nt: TGTGCCAGTCTCCAAACCCGGGACAGGGGGCCCACCGGGGAGCTGTTTTTT; abundance: -; d_gene: TRBD1; j_gene: TRBJ2-2; v_gene: TRBV19
CDR3aa: CASTPTGLTEAFF; CDR3nt: TGTGCCAGTACCCCGACAGGGTTGACTGAAGCTTTCTTT; abundance: -; d_gene: TRBD1; j_gene: TRBJ1-1; v_gene: TRBV19
CDR3aa: CASSLGLTNEQFF; CDR3nt: TGTGCCAGCAGCTTAGGCCTTACTAATGAGCAGTTCTTC; abundance: once; d_gene: -; j_gene: TRBJ2-1; v_gene: TRBV11-2
CDR3aa: CAWSISRNYGYTF; CDR3nt: TGTGCCTGGAGTATAAGCAGGAACTATGGCTACACCTTC; abundance: -; d_gene: -; j_gene: TRBJ1-2; v_gene: TRBV30
CDR3aa: CASSSRPSYEQYF; CDR3nt: TGTGCCAGTAGTTCTAGGCCATCCTACGAGCAGTACTTC; abundance: -; d_gene: -; j_gene: TRBJ2-7; v_gene: TRBV19
CDR3aa: CASSVAVQGTGELFF; CDR3nt: TGTGCCAGCAGCGTAGCTGTCCAGGGCACCGGGGAGCTGTTTTTT; abundance: -; d_gene: -; j_gene: TRBJ2-2; v_gene: TRBV9
CDR3aa: CASSVTGGVGGPQHF; CDR3nt: TGTGCCAGCAGTGTGACAGGGGGCGTCGGGGGGCCCCAGCATTTT; abundance: -; d_gene: TRBD1; j_gene: TRBJ1-5; v_gene: TRBV6-1
CDR3aa: CASSSGQENEKLFF; CDR3nt: TGCGCCAGCAGCTCGGGACAGGAAAATGAAAAACTGTTTTTT; abundance: -; d_gene: TRBD1; j_gene: TRBJ1-4; v_gene: TRBV5-1
CDR3aa: CASSLTQGTRNTEAFF; CDR3nt: TGCGCCAGCAGCTTGACACAGGGGACTAGAAACACTGAAGCTTTCTTT; abundance: -; d_gene: TRBD1; j_gene: TRBJ1-1; v_gene: TRBV5-1
CDR3aa: CATSRKGQGSVEQYF; CDR3nt: TGTGCCACCAGCAGAAAGGGGCAGGGGTCTGTCGAGCAGTACTTC; abundance: once; d_gene: -; j_gene: TRBJ2-7; v_gene: TRBV15
CDR3aa: CASKPWSTGELFF; CDR3nt: TGTGCCAGCAAACCTTGGAGTACCGGGGAGCTGTTTTTT; abundance: -; d_gene: -; j_gene: TRBJ2-2; v_gene: TRBV6-1
CDR3aa: CASSEWSGSGNTIYF; CDR3nt: TGTGCCAGCAGTGAATGGTCTGGGTCTGGAAACACCATATATTTT; abundance: few; d_gene: -; j_gene: TRBJ1-3; v_gene: TRBV2